This T cell receptor beta chain was identified in a study of post-analysis software for immune sequencing data. Study-level background: Progressive-relapsing, secondary progressive and relapsing-remitting multiple sclerosis were among the disease courses included.

Study-level points and caveats: F measure grouped same-batch samples tightly together.

Researchers reported that TCR beta cDNA libraries carried unique molecular identifiers. The source material, about 0.9 to 10 million T cells, gave rise to roughly 500,000 cDNA molecules. One entry per CDR3 protein, called by TCRdb with MiXCR from the PCR reads. The table shows over 150,000 distinct CDR3 sequences, with approximately 31% occurring only once. This clonotype was detected a few times. What it binds is not known. The sequencing input was blood. This clonotype originated in a girl aged 5 to 17 with multiple sclerosis.

The CDR3 DNA reads TGTGCCAGCAGCCAAGATGCGGCAGGGACCAGAAACATTCAGTACTTC. Translation gives CASSQDAAGTRNIQYF. The rearrangement joins TRBV4-2 to TRBJ2-4; the D call may be TRBD1 or TRBD2 (5 bases each). V was pared by 0 bases and J by 6 bases, with 15 bases between. This CDR3 has 16 amino acids. Looked up from germline, CDR1 is LGHNA and CDR2 is YNFKEQ.